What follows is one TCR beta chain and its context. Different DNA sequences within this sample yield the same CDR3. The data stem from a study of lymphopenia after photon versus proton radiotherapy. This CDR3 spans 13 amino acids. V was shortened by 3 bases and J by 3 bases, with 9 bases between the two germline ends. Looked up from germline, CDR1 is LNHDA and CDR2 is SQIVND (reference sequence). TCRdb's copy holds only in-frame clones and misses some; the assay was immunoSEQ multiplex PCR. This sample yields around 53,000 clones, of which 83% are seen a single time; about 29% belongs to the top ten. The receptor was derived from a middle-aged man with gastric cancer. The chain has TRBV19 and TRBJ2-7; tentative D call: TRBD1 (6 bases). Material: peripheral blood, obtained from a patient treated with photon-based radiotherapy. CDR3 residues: CASSITGSYEQYF. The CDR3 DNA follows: TGTGCCAGTAGTATCACAGGGAGCTACGAGCAGTACTTC.